This T cell receptor (beta chain) is drawn from a study of control samples from healthy donors and cancer patients. This clone was observed once. Data came from immunoSEQ multiplex PCR; TCRdb stores just in-frame clones and leaves some out. Of 140,000 or so clones listed, around 94% are singletons. Specimen: PBMCs. The clonotype was recovered from a man aged 60 to 69 with colorectal cancer.

CDR3 bases: TGTGCCAGCAGTTATGGGGCGGGGGGATACGAGCAGTACTTC. This encodes CASSYGAGGYEQYF. This chain links TRBV6-5 with TRBJ2-7, with 8 positions matching TRBD2. Trimming took 3 bases from V and 4 from J; bases not matched to a gene: 5. The V gene's germline CDR1 is MNHEY and CDR2 SVGAGI. CDR3 length: 14 amino acids.